Listed here are 16 T cell receptor beta chains from one sample, sequenced in a study of blood T cell repertoires in COVID-19. Produced via immunoSEQ multiplex PCR; TCRdb's table is partial and in-frame only. The table records roughly 250,000 clones, 80% to 90% of them present only once. Input material: PBMCs or T cells enriched from blood (not recorded which). The receptors stem from a woman in her 30s who had recovered from COVID-19.

The V call is TRBV7-8, the J call TRBJ2-5, with D possibly being TRBD2 (6 bases). CDR1 is SGHVS, CDR2 FQNEAQ, per germline. With 5 bases removed from V and 5 bases from J, the gap between germline ends came to 18 bases. The CDR3 is made up of 15 amino acids. CDR3 in DNA: TGTGCCAGCAGCCCCGGGAGCCATGGGTCGGAGACCCAGTACTTC. As protein: CASSPGSHGSETQYF. The full variable domain, completed using reference TRBV7-8 and TRBJ2-5, is GAGVSQSPRYKVAKRGQDVALRCDPISGHVSLFWYQQALGQGPEFLTYFQNEAQLDKSGLPSDRFFAERPEGSVSTLKIQRTQQEDSAVYLCASSPGSHGSETQYFGPGTRLLVL.

The chain uses TRBV27 and TRBJ2-2; 8 bases agree with TRBD1. Losses at the gene ends were 4 bases for V and 3 bases for J; bases not matched to a gene: 7. CDR3 length: 16 residues. Germline-derived CDR1 and CDR2 are MNHEY and SMNVEV (reference sequence). The CDR3 DNA sequence: TGTGCCAGCAGTTCGCGACAGGGGAGATACACCGGGGAGCTGTTTTTT. It encodes CASSSRQGRYTGELFF.

V is TRBV30 and J is TRBJ1-4; unclear D gene. Germline assignment: CDR1 GTSNPN and CDR2 SVGIG (reference sequence). The length of the CDR3 is 15 residues. V was trimmed by 0 bases and J by 4 bases, leaving 12 bases between them. The CDR3 DNA sequence: TGTGCCTGGAGTGTACTTATCGGGGTTAATGAAAAACTGTTTTTT. This translates into CAWSVLIGVNEKLFF.

This chain joins TRBV7-2 and TRBJ2-4; D unresolved. Germline assignment: CDR1 SGHTA and CDR2 FQGNSA. CDR3 length: 13 amino acids. With 8 bases removed from V and 0 bases from J, the gap between germline ends came to 8 bases. The DNA for the CDR3 is TGTGCCAGCGAAGGAGTAGCCAAAAACATTCAGTACTTC. Translation: CASEGVAKNIQYF.

The chain combines TRBV18 with TRBJ2-7, with 11 bases matching TRBD1. The germline V gene encodes CDR1 KGHSH and CDR2 LQKENI. V was clipped by 4 bases and J by 3 bases; unmatched bases: 11. The CDR3 covers 17 residues. The CDR3 DNA reads TGTGCCAGCTCACTTTATTCCCCGGGGACAGGGGGCTACGAGCAGTACTTC. It encodes CASSLYSPGTGGYEQYF.

The chain combines TRBV30 with TRBJ1-6; TRBD1 might be the D (5 bases). Germline V lookup: CDR1 GTSNPN, CDR2 SVGIG (reference sequence). V shed 3 bases and J shed 0 bases, with 12 bases lying between them. The length of the CDR3 is 16 residues. The CDR3 loop is CAWRGHLSSYNSPLHF. CDR3 nucleotides: TGTGCCTGGAGAGGACACTTAAGCTCCTATAATTCACCCCTCCACTTT.

This clone was seen a few times. The chain combines TRBV5-1 with TRBJ1-2; 8 bases agree with TRBD1. This CDR3 spans 14 amino acids. Germline V gene lookup returns CDR1 SGHRS and CDR2 YFSETQ. V dropped 7 bases and J dropped 4; count of bases not matched to a gene: 9. CDR3: CASGTGTGVYGYTF. As DNA, the CDR3 is TGCGCCAGCGGAACCGGGACAGGTGTCTATGGCTACACCTTC.

The chain recombines TRBV6-6 with TRBJ1-2, with 7 nucleotides matching TRBD1. The CDR3 is 15 amino acids. Germline-derived CDR1 and CDR2 are MNHNY and SVGAGI (reference sequence). Losses at the gene ends were 0 bases for V and 3 bases for J; bases not matched to a gene: 4. CDR3 loop: CASSYSQGSYYGYTF. The CDR3 coding sequence is TGTGCCAGCAGTTACTCACAGGGGTCCTACTATGGCTACACCTTC.

The V call is TRBV13, the J call TRBJ2-1; D is perhaps TRBD2 (5 bases). Germline V gene data show CDR1 as PRHDT and CDR2 as FYEKMQ (reference sequence). Trimming stripped 4 bases from V and 5 bases from J, with 12 bases between. The CDR3 is 14 amino acids. CDR3 DNA: TGTGCCAGCAGCTCGGGGAGTTGGGACAATGAGCAGTTCTTC. This gives the protein CASSSGSWDNEQFF. Together with reference TRBV13 and TRBJ2-1, the CDR3 gives the full variable domain: AAGVIQSPRHLIKEKRETATLKCYPIPRHDTVYWYQQGPGQDPQFLISFYEKMQSDKGSIPDRFSAQQFSDYHSELNMSSLELGDSALYFCASSSGSWDNEQFFGPGTRLTVL.

The chain combines TRBV4-2 with TRBJ2-3, with TRBD1 as a possible D gene (6 bases). Germline V CDR1 and CDR2: LGHNA, YNFKEQ. Trimming took 4 bases from V and 6 from J, leaving 14 bases between them. The CDR3 runs 14 residues. CDR3 nucleotides: TGTGCCAGCAGCCCGGGGACAAAGCTGGATACGCAGTATTTT. Its protein is CASSPGTKLDTQYF.

The chain joins TRBV3-1 (or the pseudogene TRBV3-2) to TRBJ1-1; D not certain. The length of the CDR3 is 14 residues. Germline V CDR1 and CDR2: LGHDT, YNNKEL (reference sequence). V was pared by 2 bases and J by 2 bases, with 9 bases between. CDR3 DNA sequence: TGTGCCAGCAGCCAATTAACGGGAAACACTGAAGCTTTCTTT. This codes for CASSQLTGNTEAFF.

The chain employs TRBV18 and TRBJ1-1; weak D call: TRBD1 (6 bases). The V end was cut by 5 bases, the J end by 3 bases, with 13 bases between. This CDR3 has 14 residues. Germline CDR1 and CDR2: KGHSH and LQKENI. For the CDR3, the DNA is TGTGCCAGCTCAGACCTGACAGGAGACACTGAAGCTTTCTTT. Protein sequence: CASSDLTGDTEAFF.

The chain joins TRBV19 to TRBJ1-2, with TRBD1 as a possible D gene (5 bases). The CDR3 runs 13 residues. CDR1 and CDR2 from the germline V gene are LNHDA and SQIVND (reference sequence). V shed 5 bases and J shed 2 bases, with 9 bases lying between them. The CDR3 DNA reads TGTGCCAGTAGTCCCGCAGGGAACTATGGCTACACCTTC. It specifies CASSPAGNYGYTF.

The CDR3 is CASSYEPRRASYEQYF. DNA of the CDR3: TGTGCCAGCAGTTATGAACCTCGCAGGGCGTCCTACGAGCAGTACTTC. The chain employs TRBV5-6 and TRBJ2-7; D may be TRBD1 (5 bases). CDR3 length: 16 amino acids. V was cut by 5 bases and J by 1 base, with 19 bases left in between. Germline V lookup: CDR1 SGHDT, CDR2 YYEEEE.

This clone was observed a handful of times. The gene calls are TRBV19 and TRBJ1-5; no definite D call. Germline values: CDR1 LNHDA, CDR2 SQIVND (reference sequence). V was cut by 6 bases and J by 7 bases, with 16 bases left in between. CDR3 size: 14 residues. The CDR3 here is CASSPTRRDQPQHF. The CDR3 DNA follows: TGTGCCAGTAGCCCAACCCGGAGAGACCAGCCCCAGCATTTT.

The chain carries TRBV10-3 and TRBJ2-3; 9 nucleotides agree with TRBD1. V shed 6 bases and J 1 base; nucleotides not matched to a gene: 2. Germline lookup yields CDR1 ENHRY and CDR2 SYGVKD. The length of the CDR3 is 14 residues. CDR3 amino acids: CAIRRDRGTDTQYF. The CDR3 bases are TGTGCCATCAGGCGGGACAGGGGCACAGATACGCAGTATTTT.